The 20 T cell receptor beta chains below come from one sample, sequenced in a study of shared clonotypes between healthy human individuals. The data were produced by immunoSEQ multiplex PCR, yet TCRdb's version contains in-frame clones alone and is incomplete. The sample has over 2 million clones; about 95% are singletons. Naive-designated CD8 cells lacked CD45RO, were positively enriched for CCR7, and omitted terminally differentiated effector memory CD45RA+ cells. Sequencing was done on a sample of naive CD8+ T cells sorted from blood. Receptors were obtained from a young man in good health.

This chain uses TRBV14 with TRBJ2-7, with a weak D call TRBD1 (6 bases). This CDR3 contains 14 residues. V lost 0 bases, J lost 2 bases, and 8 bases lay in between. Germline CDR1 and CDR2: SGHDN and FVKESK. CDR3 bases: TGTGCCAGCAGCCAAGAGGGACAAACCTACGAGCAGTACTTC. Translated: CASSQEGQTYEQYF. Drawing the rest from reference TRBV14 and TRBJ2-7, the complete variable domain is EAGVTQFPSHSVIEKGQTVTLRCDPISGHDNLYWYRRVMGKEIKFLLHFVKESKQDESGMPNNRFLAERTGGTYSTLKVQPAELEDSGVYFCASSQEGQTYEQYFGPGTRLTVT.

V usage is TRBV5-4 and J usage is TRBJ1-5; the D is unclear. In germline, CDR1 is SGHNT, CDR2 YYREEE (reference sequence). This CDR3 is 13 amino acids long. Trimming took 0 bases from V and 14 from J, leaving 15 bases between them. As DNA, the CDR3 is TGTGCCAGCAGCTTGGGAGGGTCGGCTCAGGAGCATTTT. It is translated as CASSLGGSAQEHF.

CDR3 coding DNA: TGTGCCAGCAGTCGACTAGCGGGAGCCAACGAGCAGTACTTC. Its translation is CASSRLAGANEQYF. J is TRBJ2-7 and V is TRBV7-6; TRBD2 matches 12 bases. Germline CDR1 SGHVS, CDR2 FNYEAQ. The CDR3 is 14 residues long. The trim removed 6 bases at V and 5 bases at J, leaving 5 bases unmatched. The variable domain in full, with the rest retrieved from reference TRBV7-6 and TRBJ2-7, is GAGVSQSPRYKVTKRGQDVALRCDPISGHVSLYWYRQALGQGPEFLTYFNYEAQQDKSGLPNDRFSAERPEGSISTLTIQRTEQRDSAMYRCASSRLAGANEQYFGPGTRLTVT.

V usage is TRBV10-1 and J usage is TRBJ2-3, with D possibly being TRBD2 (7 bases). The V end lost 2 bases, the J end lost 6 bases, and 15 bases lay between the germline ends. Germline CDR1 WNHNN, CDR2 SYGVQD (reference sequence). The CDR3 has 15 amino acids. The CDR3: CASSEGLGGEDTQYF. The CDR3 DNA reads as TGCGCCAGCAGTGAGGGACTAGGGGGGGAGGATACGCAGTATTTT.

This chain uses TRBV19 with TRBJ2-6, with TRBD1 identical over 9 bases. Germline-derived CDR1 and CDR2 are LNHDA and SQIVND (reference sequence). CDR3 size: 18 residues. Trimming took 2 bases from V and 0 from J; bases not matched to a gene: 5. The CDR3 DNA reads as TGTGCCAGTAGTATATTGGGACAGGGCTTCTCTGGGGCCAACGTCCTGACTTTC. It specifies CASSILGQGFSGANVLTF.

The rearrangement uses TRBV11-2 and TRBJ2-2; 8 bases agree with TRBD1. With 5 bases clipped from V and 4 bases from J, the junction kept 6 bases outside the gene matches. The germline CDR1 and CDR2 sequences are SGHAT and FQNNGV. The CDR3 covers 15 residues. CDR3 bases: TGTGCCAGCAGCCCGACAGGGGCACCCACCGGGGAGCTGTTTTTT. Translation gives CASSPTGAPTGELFF.

The genes are TRBV27 and TRBJ2-1; 9 positions agree with TRBD2. With V trimmed by 4 bases and J by 14 bases, 9 bases remained unmatched. CDR3 length equals 13 residues. The germline gives CDR1 MNHEY, CDR2 SMNVEV (reference sequence). CDR3 amino acids: CASSYNLSGRKFF. The CDR3, as DNA: TGTGCCAGCAGTTATAACCTTAGCGGGAGAAAGTTCTTC.

This clone appeared a single time. The gene calls are TRBV7-9 and TRBJ2-5; D gene unclear. Trimming left V 7 bases short and J 1 base short, with 13 bases between. The CDR3 runs to 14 residues. Germline CDR1 SEHNR, CDR2 FQNEAQ (reference sequence). The CDR3 bases are TGTGCCAGCACCATAACAGAGATCCAAGAGACCCAGTACTTC. Translating it yields CASTITEIQETQYF.

Note on this clone: This CDR3 is also generated by other DNA sequences in the sample. The chain recombines TRBV13 with TRBJ2-7; the D is unclear. Germline V gene data show CDR1 as PRHDT and CDR2 as FYEKMQ (reference sequence). There are 14 residues in the CDR3. Trimming stripped 0 bases from V and 1 base from J, with 7 bases between. CDR3 loop: CASSLGPGSYEQYF. The CDR3 bases are TGTGCCAGCAGCTTAGGTCCCGGGTCCTACGAGCAGTACTTC.

This clone was counted between two and nine times. The chain combines TRBV5-8 with TRBJ1-4; D not certain. This CDR3 contains 15 residues. V was pared by 2 bases and J by 3 bases, with 11 bases between. The germline V gene encodes CDR1 SGHTS and CDR2 YDEGEE. The DNA of the CDR3 is TGTGCCAGCAGCTTAGGTTCAAGGGCTAATGAAAAACTGTTTTTT. It codes for CASSLGSRANEKLFF. The complete variable domain, with remaining parts taken from reference TRBV5-8 and TRBJ1-4, reads EAGVTQSPTHLIKTRGQQATLRCSPISGHTSVYWYQQALGLGLQFLLWYDEGEERNRGNFPPRFSGRQFPNYSSELNVNALELEDSALYLCASSLGSRANEKLFFGSGTQLSVL.

This rearrangement joins TRBV29-1 to TRBJ2-1; 11 nucleotides align to TRBD2. The germline gives CDR1 SQVTM, CDR2 ANQGSEA. CDR3 length equals 15 residues. Losses at the gene ends were 4 bases for V and 3 bases for J; bases not matched to a gene: 5. For the CDR3, the DNA is TGCAGCGTTGCCTTAGCGGGGGGGGTCTACAATGAGCAGTTCTTC. Its protein is CSVALAGGVYNEQFF.

The chain links TRBV11-2 to TRBJ2-7; D perhaps matches TRBD2 (6 bases). V dropped 5 bases and J dropped 0 bases, with 11 bases sitting between them. CDR1 and CDR2 from the germline V gene are SGHAT and FQNNGV. The CDR3 length is 14 residues. The CDR3 nucleotides are TGTGCCAGCAGCGCCCAGACTAGCTCCTACGAGCAGTACTTC. Amino acids: CASSAQTSSYEQYF.

In DNA form, the CDR3 reads TGTGCCAGCAGCCAAGGGACAGGGGCCCTCTCCTACGAGCAGTACTTC. It codes for CASSQGTGALSYEQYF. The chain is built from TRBV16 and TRBJ2-7; 10 bases line up with TRBD1. The CDR3 has 16 amino acids. CDR1 and CDR2 from the germline V gene are KGHSY and FQNENV. V was pared by 2 bases and J by 0 bases, with 4 bases of the junction left unmatched.

This clone showed up just once. This rearrangement joins TRBV27 to TRBJ2-1, with D possibly matching TRBD1 (6 bases). The CDR3 sequence is 14 residues long. Germline V gene sequence: CDR1 MNHEY, CDR2 SMNVEV (reference sequence). The V end was cut by 4 bases, the J end by 6 bases, with 13 bases between. The CDR3 DNA follows: TGTGCCAGCAGTTCAACAGGGAACGGCAATGAGCAGTTCTTC. It is translated as CASSSTGNGNEQFF.

A single count supports this clone. The chain links TRBV12-5 to TRBJ1-5, with a tentative D call TRBD1 (6 bases). Trimming removed 7 bases at V and 2 bases at J, with 15 bases between. From germline, CDR1 is LGHNT and CDR2 FRNRAP. The CDR3 totals 15 residues. The CDR3 here is CASASTGGGNQPQHF. The CDR3 region has the DNA TGTGCTAGTGCCTCGACAGGAGGAGGCAATCAGCCCCAGCATTTT.

The chain links TRBV2 to TRBJ1-3, with D perhaps TRBD1 (6 bases). Trimming cost V 3 bases and J 0 bases, with 9 bases left between them. The germline V gene encodes CDR1 SNHLY and CDR2 FYNNEI. This CDR3 contains 15 residues. Written as DNA, the CDR3 is TGTGCCAGCAGTGAGGACAGCTCCTCTGGAAACACCATATATTTT. This translates into CASSEDSSSGNTIYF.

Regarding this clone: The same CDR3 arises from other DNA sequences in this sample as well. V is TRBV4-3 and J is TRBJ2-7; 8 bases agree with TRBD1. Germline V CDR1 and CDR2: LGHNA, YSLEER. The CDR3 runs 15 residues. The junction had 6 bases not matched to a gene; V was cut back by 4 bases and J by 1 base. The CDR3 sequence: CASSPGQGASYEQYF. The CDR3 DNA reads TGCGCCAGCAGCCCTGGTCAGGGGGCTTCCTACGAGCAGTACTTC.

A few counts support this clone. The chain employs TRBV4-1 and TRBJ2-3, with D possibly TRBD2 on 5 matching bases. V lost 5 bases to trimming and J lost 2 bases, with 11 bases between them. CDR3 length equals 14 residues. Germline CDR1 MGHRA, CDR2 YSYEKL. The CDR3 nucleotides are TGCGCCAGCAGCTGGGAGTACACCACAGATACGCAGTATTTT. Translation gives CASSWEYTTDTQYF.

This chain joins TRBV27 and TRBJ2-3, with D unresolved. This CDR3 region has 15 residues. Germline-derived CDR1 and CDR2 are MNHEY and SMNVEV (reference sequence). V was clipped by 3 bases and J by 3 bases, with 13 bases between them. CDR3 coding DNA: TGTGCCAGCAGTTTGACAACAATGAGAACAGATACGCAGTATTTT. Its translation is CASSLTTMRTDTQYF.

The chain has TRBV28 and TRBJ1-5; 8 bases fit TRBD1. This CDR3 is built from 16 residues. Per germline, CDR1 MDHEN and CDR2 SYDVKM. The junction had 10 bases not matched to a gene; V was cut back by 2 bases and J by 7 bases. CDR3 coding DNA: TGTGCCAGCAGTTTAGATTTGACAGGGGACCGGCAGCCCCAGCATTTT. Its translation is CASSLDLTGDRQPQHF.